Below are 11 T cell receptor beta chains sequenced from a single sample in a study of a mutant IDH1 vaccine in newly diagnosed glioma. These receptors are not linked to any known antigen. Time point given: week 47, end of study. The investigators gave 300 ug of mutant IDH1 20-mer peptide in each vaccine dose, together with topical imiquimod. Generated by immunoSEQ multiplex PCR, the TCRdb table keeps only in-frame clones and is missing some. The data contain approximately 100,000 clones, 89% of them singletons. This material consisted of PBMCs, taken from a glioma patient whose treatment included an IDH1 peptide vaccine. These receptors were obtained from a woman aged 50 to 65 with glioma.

The chain joins TRBV18 to TRBJ2-7, with D possibly matching TRBD2 (6 bases). This CDR3 has 16 amino acids. The V end lost 6 bases, the J end lost 2 bases, and 20 bases lay between the germline ends. Germline CDR1 reads KGHSH; CDR2 reads LQKENI. Here the CDR3 reads CASSFTGTQPTYEQYF. Written as DNA, the CDR3 is TGTGCCAGCTCCTTTACGGGGACTCAGCCAACCTACGAGCAGTACTTC. The complete variable domain, with remaining parts taken from reference TRBV18 and TRBJ2-7, reads NAGVMQNPRHLVRRRGQEARLRCSPMKGHSHVYWYRQLPEEGLKFMVYLQKENIIDESGMPKERFSAEFPKEGPSILRIQQVVRGDSAAYFCASSFTGTQPTYEQYFGPGTRLTVT.

This clone appeared a few times. The rearrangement joins TRBV5-1 to TRBJ2-1; 13 bases are a match to TRBD2. Germline V lookup: CDR1 SGHRS, CDR2 YFSETQ. CDR3 length: 14 residues. V dropped 4 bases and J dropped 10; count of bases not matched to a gene: 5. The CDR3 is CASSLGTSGTEQFF. CDR3 nucleotides: TGCGCCAGCAGCCTTGGGACTAGCGGGACCGAGCAGTTCTTC.

The chain employs TRBV27 and TRBJ2-5; 12 bases align to TRBD2. The V gene end was trimmed by 4 bases and the J gene end by 5 bases; junction bases not matched to a gene: 8. Germline V CDR1 and CDR2: MNHEY, SMNVEV (reference sequence). CDR3 size: 16 residues. The CDR3 nucleotides read TGTGCCAGCAGTTCCCCCGGACTAGCGGGAAAGGAGACCCAGTACTTC. Protein sequence: CASSSPGLAGKETQYF.

V and J are TRBV7-3 and TRBJ1-1; 7 bases align to TRBD1. Per germline, CDR1 SGHTA and CDR2 FQGTGA. This CDR3 spans 14 amino acids. V lost 4 bases to trimming and J lost 1 base; unmatched junction nucleotides: 3. The CDR3 coding sequence is TGTGCCAGCAGCTCGACAGGGAGGAACACTGAAGCTTTCTTT. It encodes CASSSTGRNTEAFF.

V is TRBV19 and J is TRBJ1-5; 9 nucleotides match TRBD1. The CDR3 has 15 amino acids. Germline CDR1 and CDR2: LNHDA and SQIVND (reference sequence). The trim removed 6 bases at V and 0 bases at J, leaving 3 bases unmatched. The DNA of the CDR3 is TGTGCCAGTAGGGACAGGGGTCTTAGCAATCAGCCCCAGCATTTT. Translation: CASRDRGLSNQPQHF.

The rearrangement links TRBV14 to TRBJ1-4; the D gene is possibly TRBD1 (5 bases). The V end was cut by 4 bases, the J end by 6 bases, with 18 bases between. The CDR3 loop spans 16 amino acids. Germline lookup yields CDR1 SGHDN and CDR2 FVKESK. DNA for the CDR3: TGTGCCAGCAGCCGAACCCGGGAGCCGGGGGATGAAAAACTGTTTTTT. It codes for CASSRTREPGDEKLFF.

The CDR3 loop reads CASSRLAGDRAGELFF. The DNA for the CDR3 is TGCGCCAGCAGCCGGTTAGCGGGAGATCGAGCCGGGGAGCTGTTTTTT. This sequence joins TRBV4-1 and TRBJ2-2; 9 positions agree with TRBD2. With 4 bases clipped from V and 6 bases from J, the junction kept 9 bases outside the gene matches. This CDR3 has 16 amino acids. Germline V CDR1 and CDR2: MGHRA, YSYEKL.

This chain joins TRBV2 and TRBJ1-2; D perhaps matches TRBD1 (6 bases). The CDR3 is 15 residues long. V was pared by 11 bases and J by 4 bases, with 23 bases between. Per germline, CDR1 SNHLY and CDR2 FYNNEI. The CDR3 DNA reads as TGTGCCGGATGGGCGGGGACACCGGTGCCCTATGGCTACACCTTC. Translation: CAGWAGTPVPYGYTF.

The V and J genes are TRBV5-1 and TRBJ1-4; TRBD1 agrees at 7 bases. CDR1 is SGHRS, CDR2 YFSETQ, per germline. V was pared by 2 bases and J by 3 bases, with 4 bases of the junction left unmatched. The CDR3 has 15 residues. CDR3 protein: CASSFDREPNEKLFF. The CDR3 coding sequence is TGCGCCAGCAGCTTCGACAGGGAGCCTAATGAAAAACTGTTTTTT.

The chain uses TRBV5-5 and TRBJ1-2; tentative D call: TRBD1 (6 bases). This CDR3 is 13 amino acids long. V gave up 4 bases and J gave up 5 bases, with 12 bases separating them. The germline gives CDR1 SGHKS, CDR2 YYEKEE (reference sequence). CDR3 nucleotide sequence: TGTGCCAGCAGCCTGGAGACAGGATATGGCTACACCTTC. Encoded protein: CASSLETGYGYTF.

This clone was seen a few times. J is TRBJ1-1 and V is TRBV6-5; a possible D gene is TRBD1 (6 bases). V was pared by 2 bases and J by 5 bases, with 15 bases between. CDR3 length: 15 residues. CDR1 and CDR2 (germline): MNHEY, SVGAGI. Written as DNA, the CDR3 is TGTGCCAGCAGTTACGTACGGGGGCTGACAACTGAAGCTTTCTTT. Translation gives CASSYVRGLTTEAFF.